These 10 T cell receptor beta chains came from one sample sequenced in a study of blood T cell repertoires in COVID-19. Some clones are missing from TCRdb's copy, which holds only in-frame ones; the method was immunoSEQ multiplex PCR. Here the sample spans around 230,000 clones, around 92% being singletons. What was sequenced was PBMCs or T cells enriched from blood (not recorded which). All receptors derive from a woman between 25 and 40 years old with acute COVID-19.

This chain joins TRBV28 and TRBJ2-2; 10 bases agree with TRBD1. V lost 3 bases to trimming and J lost 2 bases; unmatched junction nucleotides: 0. Germline CDR1 and CDR2: MDHEN and SYDVKM. This CDR3 region has 15 residues. Here the CDR3 DNA reads TGTGCCAGCAGTTTGACAGGGGGCAACACCGGGGAGCTGTTTTTT. It specifies CASSLTGGNTGELFF.

The chain combines TRBV7-2 with TRBJ2-7, with D perhaps matching TRBD1 (5 bases). The V and J ends lost 2 bases and 3 bases respectively, with 11 bases between them. Germline V gives CDR1 SGHTA, CDR2 FQGNSA. The CDR3 is 14 amino acids. The DNA for the CDR3 is TGTGCCAGCAGCTTATACCTTGACAGCTACGAGCAGTACTTC. Translating gives CASSLYLDSYEQYF.

This clone was observed a single time. The chain joins TRBV6-5 to TRBJ2-5; no firm D call. Trimming removed 0 bases at V and 5 bases at J, with 10 bases between. This CDR3 contains 14 residues. CDR1 MNHEY and CDR2 SVGAGI come from the germline V gene. The CDR3 reads CASSYSSGWETQYF. CDR3 nucleotide sequence: TGTGCCAGCAGTTACTCGTCCGGGTGGGAGACCCAGTACTTC.

The gene calls are TRBV12-5 and TRBJ1-1, with D hard to call. CDR3 length: 13 amino acids. V shed 1 base and J shed 1 base, with 4 bases lying between them. Germline V gives CDR1 LGHNT, CDR2 FRNRAP. CDR3: CASGLGQNTEAFF. DNA of the CDR3: TGTGCTAGTGGTTTGGGGCAGAACACTGAAGCTTTCTTT. Based on the CDR3 plus reference TRBV12-5 and TRBJ1-1, the full variable domain is DARVTQTPRHKVTEMGQEVTMRCQPILGHNTVFWYRQTMMQGLELLAYFRNRAPLDDSGMPKDRFSAEMPDATLATLKIQPSEPRDSAVYFCASGLGQNTEAFFGQGTRLTVV.

This clone turned up a few times. This rearrangement joins TRBV7-9 to TRBJ2-7; tentatively, D is TRBD1 (6 bases). Germline V gene data show CDR1 as SEHNR and CDR2 as FQNEAQ (reference sequence). This CDR3 spans 13 amino acids. Deletions cut 3 bases from V and 6 bases from J, with 12 bases between. The DNA of the CDR3 is TGTGCCAGCAGCTTTTTAACAGGGAGCGAGCAGTACTTC. Protein: CASSFLTGSEQYF.

As to this clone: The same CDR3 is also encoded by other DNA sequences in this sample. The CDR3 is CASSLVVANYGYTF. As DNA, the CDR3 is TGTGCCAGCAGCTTAGTCGTAGCTAACTATGGCTACACCTTC. V usage is TRBV7-9 and J usage is TRBJ1-2; D call uncertain. The CDR3 loop spans 14 amino acids. V lost 1 base and J lost 0, with 6 bases in between. Per the germline V gene, CDR1 is SEHNR and CDR2 is FQNEAQ (reference sequence).

In its sample, this clone was seen once. This sequence joins TRBV4-3 and TRBJ1-4, with 9 bases matching TRBD1. V dropped 1 base and J dropped 8; count of bases not matched to a gene: 5. The CDR3 has 15 residues. Germline CDR1 and CDR2: LGHNA and YSLEER. CDR3 nucleotide sequence: TGCGCCAGCAGCCAAGGAGGGACAGGGAGAGAAAAACTGTTTTTT. Its translation: CASSQGGTGREKLFF.

The gene calls are TRBV6-2 or TRBV6-3 and TRBJ2-7, with D perhaps matching TRBD2 (5 bases). Trimming pared 2 bases from V and 2 bases from J, leaving 10 bases between. This CDR3 has 14 residues. Germline V gene sequence: CDR1 MNHEY, CDR2 SVGEGT. In nucleotides, the CDR3 is TGTGCCAGCAGTTACAGCGGCAGAGCCTACGAGCAGTACTTC. Translation gives CASSYSGRAYEQYF.

The chain joins TRBV7-9 to TRBJ2-3; a possible D gene is TRBD2 (6 bases). The CDR3 sequence is 16 residues long. Germline values: CDR1 SEHNR, CDR2 FQNEAQ (reference sequence). The V gene lost 0 bases and the J gene lost 4 bases, with 14 bases spanning the gap. CDR3 nucleotides: TGTGCCAGCAGCTTAGCCGGGACGGGGGTCCCAGATACGCAGTATTTT. Residues: CASSLAGTGVPDTQYF.

The genes are TRBV4-1 and TRBJ1-1; D possibly corresponds to TRBD1 (6 bases). V was cut by 3 bases and J by 4 bases, with 27 bases left in between. Germline CDR1 MGHRA, CDR2 YSYEKL. CDR3 size: 19 residues. CDR3 region: CASSHAIRDKGWKSTEAFF. The CDR3 region has the DNA TGCGCCAGCAGCCACGCGATCCGGGACAAGGGGTGGAAGAGCACTGAAGCTTTCTTT.